This TCR beta chain derives from a study of T cell responses to AZD1222 COVID-19 vaccine. The wider study: Second-dose recipients at about 4 or about 12 weeks were treated as one pooled group.

The CDR3 covers 15 residues. V gave up 2 bases and J gave up 1 base, with 11 bases separating them. Per the germline V gene, CDR1 is SNHLY and CDR2 is FYNNEI. Repertoires were generated with immunoSEQ multiplex PCR, while TCRdb's copy carries only in-frame clones and drops some. Of some 120,000 clones listed, around 92% are singletons. Sequences were derived from peripheral blood, sampled on day 0 of AZD1222 vaccination. This receptor was identified in an adult in good health. V and J are TRBV2 and TRBJ1-1; D is ambiguous. CDR3 sequence: CASSESGSWNTEAFF. In nucleotides, the CDR3 is TGTGCCAGCAGTGAATCGGGTAGTTGGAACACTGAAGCTTTCTTT.